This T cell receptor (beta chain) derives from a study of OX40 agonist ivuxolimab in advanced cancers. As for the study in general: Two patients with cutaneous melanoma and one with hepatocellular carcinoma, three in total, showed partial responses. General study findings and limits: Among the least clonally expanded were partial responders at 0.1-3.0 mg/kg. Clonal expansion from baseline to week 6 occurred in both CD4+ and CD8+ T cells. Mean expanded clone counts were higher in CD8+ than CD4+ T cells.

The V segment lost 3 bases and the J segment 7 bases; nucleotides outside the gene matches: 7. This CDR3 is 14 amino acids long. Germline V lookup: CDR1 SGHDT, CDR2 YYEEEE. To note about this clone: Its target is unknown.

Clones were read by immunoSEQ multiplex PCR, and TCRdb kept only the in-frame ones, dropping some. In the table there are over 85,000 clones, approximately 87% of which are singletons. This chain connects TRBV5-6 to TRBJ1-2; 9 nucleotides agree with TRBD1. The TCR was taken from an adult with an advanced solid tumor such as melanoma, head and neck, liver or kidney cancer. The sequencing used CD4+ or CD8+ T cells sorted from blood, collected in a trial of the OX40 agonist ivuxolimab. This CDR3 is CASSSGQGYGGYTF. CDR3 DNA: TGTGCCAGCAGCTCTGGACAGGGGTATGGTGGCTACACCTTC.